Listed below are T cell receptor beta chains from one sample, sequenced in a study of chemoradiotherapy in HPV16-positive cancers. Only in-frame clones appear in the TCRdb table, and some are missing; sequencing was by immunoSEQ multiplex PCR. Seen here are around 17,000 clones, around 70% observed once, and the top ten hold under 8.5%. The material sequenced was tumor tissue, taken from a patient who underwent chemoradiotherapy. Receptors were obtained from a human donor with HPV-associated anogenital cancer. CDR3s include the opening cysteine and the closing phenylalanine or tryptophan. Each record gives: J gene, D gene, V gene, clone size, CDR3 DNA, CDR3 protein. D genes are given only for firm matches. A clone size is listed for some rows: how often the clone was seen (once, few, many), or a class if it is expanded.

j_call: TRBJ2-7; d_call: -; v_call: TRBV6-5; clone_size: -; cdr3_nt: TGTGCCAGCAGCCAAGGGGCGTCAAGGGGCGAGCAGTACTTC; cdr3_aa: CASSQGASRGEQYF
j_call: TRBJ2-5; d_call: -; v_call: TRBV7-9; clone_size: few; cdr3_nt: TGTGCCAGCAGCCCCCAGGTTGTAGAGACCCAGTACTTC; cdr3_aa: CASSPQVVETQYF
j_call: TRBJ2-1; d_call: TRBD2; v_call: TRBV4-2; clone_size: -; cdr3_nt: TGTGCCAGCAGCCCCGTTGAGGCTAGCGGCCACAATGAGCAGTTCTTC; cdr3_aa: CASSPVEASGHNEQFF
j_call: TRBJ1-1; d_call: -; v_call: TRBV7-9; clone_size: -; cdr3_nt: TGTGCCAGCAGCGCAGGGAAGAGCGCTTTCTTT; cdr3_aa: CASSAGKSAFF
j_call: TRBJ2-2; d_call: -; v_call: TRBV7-2; clone_size: -; cdr3_nt: TGTGCCAGCAAGACTGGGCATTACACCGGGGAGCTGTTTTTT; cdr3_aa: CASKTGHYTGELFF
j_call: TRBJ2-2; d_call: TRBD1; v_call: TRBV5-1; clone_size: -; cdr3_nt: TGCGCCAGCAGCTCCCGGGTCAAGGGGGCCGCGAACACCGGGGAGCTGTTTTTT; cdr3_aa: CASSSRVKGAANTGELFF
j_call: TRBJ2-2; d_call: -; v_call: TRBV5-5; clone_size: -; cdr3_nt: TGTGCCAGCAGCTCACAGCTGAACACCGGGGAGCTGTTTTTT; cdr3_aa: CASSSQLNTGELFF
j_call: TRBJ2-4; d_call: TRBD1; v_call: TRBV5-1; clone_size: -; cdr3_nt: TGCGCCAGCAGCTCACACCGACAGGGTGTGAACGTTCAGTACTTC; cdr3_aa: CASSSHRQGVNVQYF
j_call: TRBJ2-1; d_call: -; v_call: TRBV4-2; clone_size: -; cdr3_nt: TGTGCCAGCAGCAAAGGGGACACGACTAACTACAATGAGCAGTTCTTC; cdr3_aa: CASSKGDTTNYNEQFF
j_call: TRBJ2-7; d_call: -; v_call: TRBV5-4; clone_size: -; cdr3_nt: TGTGCCAGCACCCAATGGGAGCAGTACTTC; cdr3_aa: CASTQWEQYF
j_call: TRBJ2-3; d_call: TRBD2; v_call: TRBV4-1; clone_size: once; cdr3_nt: TGCGCCAGCAGCCAAGATCGGGAGGGCACAGATACGCAGTATTTT; cdr3_aa: CASSQDREGTDTQYF
j_call: TRBJ2-7; d_call: -; v_call: TRBV11-2; clone_size: -; cdr3_nt: TGTGCCAGCAGCTTTTCGGGTCTTCCCTACGAGCAGTACTTC; cdr3_aa: CASSFSGLPYEQYF
j_call: TRBJ1-1; d_call: TRBD1; v_call: TRBV14; clone_size: -; cdr3_nt: TGTGCCAGCAGCCAAGAATCGTCTTACAGGGGAACCACTGAAGCTTTCTTT; cdr3_aa: CASSQESSYRGTTEAFF
j_call: TRBJ2-1; d_call: TRBD1; v_call: TRBV7-9; clone_size: -; cdr3_nt: TGTGCCAGCAGCTTAGCGTTTGGGGGACAGGGCTACAATGAGCAGTTCTTC; cdr3_aa: CASSLAFGGQGYNEQFF
j_call: TRBJ2-7; d_call: TRBD2; v_call: TRBV4-2; clone_size: -; cdr3_nt: TGTGCCAGCAGCCCCACCGCAGCGGGAATTCGGGAGCAGTACTTC; cdr3_aa: CASSPTAAGIREQYF
j_call: TRBJ1-4; d_call: TRBD1; v_call: TRBV10-3; clone_size: -; cdr3_nt: TGTGCCATCAGGGACGGGACAGCTAATGAAAAACTGTTTTTT; cdr3_aa: CAIRDGTANEKLFF
j_call: TRBJ1-4; d_call: -; v_call: TRBV25-1; clone_size: -; cdr3_nt: TGTGCCAGCAACGGGGGTAACGGTGAAAAACTGTTTTTT; cdr3_aa: CASNGGNGEKLFF
j_call: TRBJ2-3; d_call: -; v_call: TRBV27; clone_size: -; cdr3_nt: TGTGCCAGCAGTTTGTGGGATGGAGATACGCAGTATTTT; cdr3_aa: CASSLWDGDTQYF
j_call: TRBJ2-6; d_call: -; v_call: TRBV7-5; clone_size: -; cdr3_nt: TGTGTCAGAAGCCCAGGGACAGGGGGCGAATGTGGGGCTAACGTCCTGACTTTC; cdr3_aa: CVRSPGTGGECGANVLTF
j_call: TRBJ2-7; d_call: TRBD1; v_call: TRBV30; clone_size: -; cdr3_nt: TGTGCCTGGATTAAATGGACAGGAAAGAACTCCTACGAGCAGTACTTC; cdr3_aa: CAWIKWTGKNSYEQYF
j_call: TRBJ2-7; d_call: -; v_call: TRBV27; clone_size: -; cdr3_nt: TGTGCCAGCAGTTCCCGATCCTACGAGCAGTACTTC; cdr3_aa: CASSSRSYEQYF
j_call: TRBJ2-2; d_call: -; v_call: TRBV5-1; clone_size: -; cdr3_nt: TGCGCCAGCAAATACGGGGCGAACACCGGGGAGCTGTTTTTT; cdr3_aa: CASKYGANTGELFF
j_call: TRBJ2-2; d_call: TRBD1; v_call: TRBV28; clone_size: -; cdr3_nt: TGTGCCAGCAGAGAGGGACAGGGGGCAACCGGGGAGCTGTTTTTT; cdr3_aa: CASREGQGATGELFF
j_call: TRBJ2-3; d_call: TRBD2; v_call: TRBV6-5; clone_size: few; cdr3_nt: TGTGCCAGCAGACCCGGACTAGCGGGCACAGATACGCAGTATTTT; cdr3_aa: CASRPGLAGTDTQYF
j_call: TRBJ1-1; d_call: -; v_call: TRBV2; clone_size: -; cdr3_nt: TGTGCCAGCAGTGATCAGGGCCTGAACACTGAAGCTTTCTTT; cdr3_aa: CASSDQGLNTEAFF
j_call: TRBJ1-4; d_call: -; v_call: TRBV5-1; clone_size: -; cdr3_nt: TGCGCCAGCAGCGCACAAGTTGGACCTAATGAAAAACTGTTTTTT; cdr3_aa: CASSAQVGPNEKLFF
j_call: TRBJ1-5; d_call: -; v_call: TRBV27; clone_size: few; cdr3_nt: TGTGCCAGCAGGCGCTACCAGCCCCAGCATTTT; cdr3_aa: CASRRYQPQHF
j_call: TRBJ1-4; d_call: -; v_call: TRBV9; clone_size: few; cdr3_nt: TGTGCCAGCAGCGTAGCCGACAGTCCCTGGGGCCTTAATGAAAAACTGTTTTTT; cdr3_aa: CASSVADSPWGLNEKLFF
j_call: TRBJ2-5; d_call: -; v_call: TRBV14; clone_size: -; cdr3_nt: TGTGCCAGCAGCCTCCTACTAGGTCAAGAGACCCAGTACTTC; cdr3_aa: CASSLLLGQETQYF
j_call: TRBJ2-7; d_call: -; v_call: TRBV9; clone_size: -; cdr3_nt: TGTGCCAGCAGCGTAGAAGACGGGACCTACGAGCAGTACTTC; cdr3_aa: CASSVEDGTYEQYF
j_call: TRBJ2-7; d_call: TRBD2; v_call: TRBV2; clone_size: -; cdr3_nt: TGTGCCACGGGACTAGTCGGGTTTGGGGAGCAGTACTTC; cdr3_aa: CATGLVGFGEQYF
j_call: TRBJ1-1; d_call: -; v_call: TRBV7-2; clone_size: -; cdr3_nt: TGTGCCAGCAGCCTCACGTCGGGGAGTCGGAACACTGAAGCTTTCTTT; cdr3_aa: CASSLTSGSRNTEAFF
j_call: TRBJ2-1; d_call: TRBD2; v_call: TRBV4-2; clone_size: once; cdr3_nt: TGTGCCAGCAGCCCCGGGGGGGACGCTTCCTACAATGAGCAGTTCTTC; cdr3_aa: CASSPGGDASYNEQFF
j_call: TRBJ1-6; d_call: -; v_call: TRBV5-1; clone_size: -; cdr3_nt: TGCGCCAGCAGCTTGGGCAGGGATTCACCCCTCCACTTT; cdr3_aa: CASSLGRDSPLHF
j_call: TRBJ1-2; d_call: TRBD1; v_call: TRBV5-4; clone_size: -; cdr3_nt: TGTGCCAGCAGCCCCGGGACAGGGAGTGGGTCGGGAGGCTACACCTTC; cdr3_aa: CASSPGTGSGSGGYTF
j_call: TRBJ2-5; d_call: TRBD1; v_call: TRBV11-2; clone_size: -; cdr3_nt: TGTGCCAGCAGACGGGCAGGGGGAGAGACCCAGTACTTC; cdr3_aa: CASRRAGGETQYF
j_call: TRBJ2-3; d_call: TRBD2; v_call: TRBV7-9; clone_size: -; cdr3_nt: TGTGCCAGCAGCTTAAGTCGGACTAGGCACGCAGATACGCAGTATTTT; cdr3_aa: CASSLSRTRHADTQYF
j_call: TRBJ2-5; d_call: -; v_call: TRBV11-2; clone_size: -; cdr3_nt: TGTGCCAGCAGCTTCCCGGGGTCGGAGACCCAGTACTTC; cdr3_aa: CASSFPGSETQYF
j_call: TRBJ2-2; d_call: -; v_call: TRBV13; clone_size: few; cdr3_nt: TGTGCCAGCAGCTTAGGACAAATGGGGGTTTCCAGAAGGGAGCTGTTTTTT; cdr3_aa: CASSLGQMGVSRRELFF
j_call: TRBJ2-2; d_call: TRBD2; v_call: TRBV7-8; clone_size: -; cdr3_nt: TGTGCCAGCAGCCCACCGACTAGCGGGCTCATCCGGGAGCTGTTTTTT; cdr3_aa: CASSPPTSGLIRELFF
j_call: TRBJ2-1; d_call: TRBD2; v_call: TRBV6-1; clone_size: -; cdr3_nt: TGTGCCAGCAGTGTGACTAGCGGGGAATACAATGAGCAGTTCTTC; cdr3_aa: CASSVTSGEYNEQFF
j_call: TRBJ2-1; d_call: -; v_call: TRBV29-1; clone_size: -; cdr3_nt: TGCAGCGTTGAACCCGGGACTTCTTACAATGAGCAGTTCTTC; cdr3_aa: CSVEPGTSYNEQFF
j_call: TRBJ2-7; d_call: -; v_call: TRBV5-1; clone_size: -; cdr3_nt: TGCGCCAGCAGCTTGGGAGTAGGTCCCTACGAGCAGTACTTC; cdr3_aa: CASSLGVGPYEQYF
j_call: TRBJ2-1; d_call: TRBD2; v_call: TRBV7-2; clone_size: -; cdr3_nt: TGTGCCAGCAGCTCCGGGACTAGCCGAAGCTCCTACAATGAGCAGTTCTTC; cdr3_aa: CASSSGTSRSSYNEQFF
j_call: TRBJ2-5; d_call: -; v_call: TRBV6-1; clone_size: -; cdr3_nt: TGTGCCAGCAGGGACGGTTATAGCGTCGGCGAGACCCAGTACTTC; cdr3_aa: CASRDGYSVGETQYF
j_call: TRBJ2-1; d_call: -; v_call: TRBV18; clone_size: -; cdr3_nt: TGTGCCAGCTCAAGGCAGGAACGCAATGAGCAGTTCTTC; cdr3_aa: CASSRQERNEQFF
j_call: TRBJ1-1; d_call: TRBD1; v_call: TRBV5-1; clone_size: once; cdr3_nt: TGCGCCAGCAGCTTGGCCGTCGGACAGGGAGTCCCTGAAGCTTTCTTT; cdr3_aa: CASSLAVGQGVPEAFF
j_call: TRBJ2-3; d_call: TRBD2; v_call: TRBV5-1; clone_size: -; cdr3_nt: TGCGCCAGCAGCATAGGGACTAGCGGGAGGACAGATACGCAGTATTTT; cdr3_aa: CASSIGTSGRTDTQYF
j_call: TRBJ2-3; d_call: TRBD2; v_call: TRBV11-1; clone_size: few; cdr3_nt: TGTGCCAGCAGCATTAGCGGGGGGCTAAGCACAGATACGCAGTATTTT; cdr3_aa: CASSISGGLSTDTQYF
j_call: TRBJ1-2; d_call: -; v_call: TRBV14; clone_size: -; cdr3_nt: TGTGCCAGCAGCCAGACAGGAAACTATGGCTACACCTTC; cdr3_aa: CASSQTGNYGYTF
j_call: TRBJ1-1; d_call: -; v_call: TRBV9; clone_size: -; cdr3_nt: TGTGCCAGCAGCGTAGGGGGAGACACTGAAGCTTTCTTT; cdr3_aa: CASSVGGDTEAFF
j_call: TRBJ1-5; d_call: TRBD1; v_call: TRBV6-1; clone_size: -; cdr3_nt: TGTGCCAGCAGTGAAGGGTGGACAGGGAACCAGCCCCAGCATTTT; cdr3_aa: CASSEGWTGNQPQHF
j_call: TRBJ1-5; d_call: TRBD1; v_call: TRBV6-1; clone_size: -; cdr3_nt: TGTGCCAGCAGTGGGACAGGCACATTAACTAGCAATCAGCCCCAGCATTTT; cdr3_aa: CASSGTGTLTSNQPQHF
j_call: TRBJ2-3; d_call: TRBD2; v_call: TRBV5-4; clone_size: -; cdr3_nt: TGTGCCAGCAGGCCGGGGGAGCGGGGCACCACAGATACGCAGTATTTT; cdr3_aa: CASRPGERGTTDTQYF